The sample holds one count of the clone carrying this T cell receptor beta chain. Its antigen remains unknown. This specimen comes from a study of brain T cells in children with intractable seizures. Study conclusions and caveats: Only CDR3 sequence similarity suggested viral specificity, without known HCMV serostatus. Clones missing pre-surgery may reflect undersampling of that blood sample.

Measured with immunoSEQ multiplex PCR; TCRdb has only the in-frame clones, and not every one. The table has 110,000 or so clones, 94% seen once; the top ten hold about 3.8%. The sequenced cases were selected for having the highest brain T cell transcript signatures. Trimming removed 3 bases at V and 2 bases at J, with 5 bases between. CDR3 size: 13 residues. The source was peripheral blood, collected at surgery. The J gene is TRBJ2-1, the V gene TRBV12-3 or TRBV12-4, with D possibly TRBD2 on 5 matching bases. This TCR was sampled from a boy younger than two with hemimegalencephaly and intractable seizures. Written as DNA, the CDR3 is TGTGCCAGCAGTTTGAGGGCCTACAATGAGCAGTTCTTC. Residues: CASSLRAYNEQFF.